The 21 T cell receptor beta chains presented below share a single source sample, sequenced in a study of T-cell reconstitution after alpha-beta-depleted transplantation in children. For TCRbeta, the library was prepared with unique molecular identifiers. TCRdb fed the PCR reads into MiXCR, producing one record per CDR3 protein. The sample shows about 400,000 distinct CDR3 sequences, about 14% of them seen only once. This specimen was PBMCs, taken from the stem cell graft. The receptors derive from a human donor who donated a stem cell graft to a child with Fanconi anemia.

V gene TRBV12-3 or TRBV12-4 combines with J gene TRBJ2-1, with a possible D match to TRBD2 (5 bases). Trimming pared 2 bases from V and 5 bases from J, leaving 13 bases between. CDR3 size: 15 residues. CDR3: CASSLSLALDNEQFF. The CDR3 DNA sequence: TGTGCCAGCAGTTTAAGCCTAGCTCTAGACAATGAGCAGTTCTTC.

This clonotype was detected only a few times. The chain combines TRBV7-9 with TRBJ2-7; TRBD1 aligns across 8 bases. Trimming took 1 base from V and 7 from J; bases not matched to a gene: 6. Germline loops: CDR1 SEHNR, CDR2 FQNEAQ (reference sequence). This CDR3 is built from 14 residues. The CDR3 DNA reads TGTGCCAGCAGCTTAGAGGGTCAGGGGGCAGAGCAGTACTTC. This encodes CASSLEGQGAEQYF.

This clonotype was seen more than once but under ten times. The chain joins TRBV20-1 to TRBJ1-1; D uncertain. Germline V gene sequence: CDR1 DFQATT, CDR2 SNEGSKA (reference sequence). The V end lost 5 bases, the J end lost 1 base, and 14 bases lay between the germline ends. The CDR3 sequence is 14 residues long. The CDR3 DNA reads TGCAGTGCTCGGAGCCGACGAACGAACACTGAAGCTTTCTTT. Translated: CSARSRRTNTEAFF.

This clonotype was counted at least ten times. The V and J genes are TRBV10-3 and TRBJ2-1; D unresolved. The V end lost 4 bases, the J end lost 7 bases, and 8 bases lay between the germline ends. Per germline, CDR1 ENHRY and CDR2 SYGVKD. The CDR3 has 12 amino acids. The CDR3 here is CAISAMGNEQFF. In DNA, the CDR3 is TGTGCCATCAGTGCAATGGGAAATGAGCAGTTCTTC.

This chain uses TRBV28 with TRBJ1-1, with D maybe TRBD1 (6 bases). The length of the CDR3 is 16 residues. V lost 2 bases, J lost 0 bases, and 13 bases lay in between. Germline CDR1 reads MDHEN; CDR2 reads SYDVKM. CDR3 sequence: CASSLGGQWVNTEAFF. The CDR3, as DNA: TGTGCCAGCAGTTTAGGGGGCCAGTGGGTGAACACTGAAGCTTTCTTT.

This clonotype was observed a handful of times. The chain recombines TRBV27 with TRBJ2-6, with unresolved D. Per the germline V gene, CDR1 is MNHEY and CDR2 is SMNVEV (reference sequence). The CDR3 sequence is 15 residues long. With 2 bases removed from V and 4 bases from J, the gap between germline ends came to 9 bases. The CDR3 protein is CASSLGVTGANVLTF. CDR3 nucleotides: TGTGCCAGCAGTTTAGGGGTTACAGGGGCCAACGTCCTGACTTTC. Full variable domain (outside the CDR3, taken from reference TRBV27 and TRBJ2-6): EAQVTQNPRYLITVTGKKLTVTCSQNMNHEYMSWYRQDPGLGLRQIYYSMNVEVTDKGDVPEGYKVSRKEKRNFPLILESPSPNQTSLYFCASSLGVTGANVLTFGAGSRLTVL.

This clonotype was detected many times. CDR3 DNA sequence: TGTGCCAGCAACAGGGCATGGGCCAAAAACATTCAGTACTTC. This encodes CASNRAWAKNIQYF. This chain connects TRBV28 to TRBJ2-4; TRBD1 might be the D (6 bases). The CDR3 consists of 14 residues. The V gene lost 7 bases and the J gene lost 1 base, with 11 bases spanning the gap. CDR1 and CDR2 (germline): MDHEN, SYDVKM.

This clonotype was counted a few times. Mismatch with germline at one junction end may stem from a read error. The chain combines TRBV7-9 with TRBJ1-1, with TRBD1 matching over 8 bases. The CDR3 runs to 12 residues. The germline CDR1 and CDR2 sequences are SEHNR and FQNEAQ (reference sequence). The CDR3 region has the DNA TGTGCCAGCAGCCCAGGGGGCACTCAAGCTTTCTTT. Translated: CASSPGGTQAFF.

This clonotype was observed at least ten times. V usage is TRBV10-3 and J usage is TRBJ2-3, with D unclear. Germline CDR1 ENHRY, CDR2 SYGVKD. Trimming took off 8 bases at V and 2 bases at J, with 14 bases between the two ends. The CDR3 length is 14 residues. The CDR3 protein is CAIARQHFTDTQYF. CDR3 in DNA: TGTGCCATCGCACGTCAGCACTTCACAGATACGCAGTATTTT.

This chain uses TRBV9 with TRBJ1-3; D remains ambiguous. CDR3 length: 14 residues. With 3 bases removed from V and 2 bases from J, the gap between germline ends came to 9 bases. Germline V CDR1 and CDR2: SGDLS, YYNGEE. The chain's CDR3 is CASSAARPGNTIYF. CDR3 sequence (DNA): TGTGCCAGCAGCGCAGCAAGACCTGGAAACACCATATATTTT. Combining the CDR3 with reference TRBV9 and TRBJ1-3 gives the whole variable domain DSGVTQTPKHLITATGQRVTLRCSPRSGDLSVYWYQQSLDQGLQFLIQYYNGEERAKGNILERFSAQQFPDLHSELNLSSLELGDSALYFCASSAARPGNTIYFGEGSWLTVV.

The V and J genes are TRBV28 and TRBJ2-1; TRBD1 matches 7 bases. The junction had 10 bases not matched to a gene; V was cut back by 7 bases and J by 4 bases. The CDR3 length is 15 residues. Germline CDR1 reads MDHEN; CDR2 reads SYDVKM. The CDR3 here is CASNPTGLSYNEQFF. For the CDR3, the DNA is TGTGCCAGCAACCCGACAGGGTTAAGTTACAATGAGCAGTTCTTC. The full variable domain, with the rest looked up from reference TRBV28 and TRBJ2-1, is DVKVTQSSRYLVKRTGEKVFLECVQDMDHENMFWYRQDPGLGLRLIYFSYDVKMKEKGDIPEGYSVSREKKERFSLILESASTNQTSMYLCASNPTGLSYNEQFFGPGTRLTVL.

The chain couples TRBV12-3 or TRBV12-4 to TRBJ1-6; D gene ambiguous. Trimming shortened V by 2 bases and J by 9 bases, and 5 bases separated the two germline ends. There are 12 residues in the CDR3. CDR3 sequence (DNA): TGTGCCAGCAGTTTAATGGGTTCACCCCTCCACTTT. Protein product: CASSLMGSPLHF.

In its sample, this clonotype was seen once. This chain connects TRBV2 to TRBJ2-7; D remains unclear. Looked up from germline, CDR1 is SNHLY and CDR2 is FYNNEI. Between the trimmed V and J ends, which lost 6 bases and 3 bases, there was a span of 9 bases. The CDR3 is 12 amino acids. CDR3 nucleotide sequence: TGTGCCAGCAGACGCAGTGGCTACGAGCAGTACTTC. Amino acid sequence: CASRRSGYEQYF.

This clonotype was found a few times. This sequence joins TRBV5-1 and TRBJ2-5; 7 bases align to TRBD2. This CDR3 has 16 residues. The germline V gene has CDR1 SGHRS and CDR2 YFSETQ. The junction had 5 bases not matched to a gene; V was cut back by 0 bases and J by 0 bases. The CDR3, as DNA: TGCGCCAGCAGCTTGGAAGCGGGAACCTACCAAGAGACCCAGTACTTC. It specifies CASSLEAGTYQETQYF.

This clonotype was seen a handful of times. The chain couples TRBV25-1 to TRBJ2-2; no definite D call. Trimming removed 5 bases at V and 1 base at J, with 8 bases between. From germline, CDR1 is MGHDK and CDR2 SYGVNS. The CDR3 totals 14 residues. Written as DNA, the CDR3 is TGTGCCAGCAGTTATGGGATGAACACCGGGGAGCTGTTTTTT. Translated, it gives CASSYGMNTGELFF.

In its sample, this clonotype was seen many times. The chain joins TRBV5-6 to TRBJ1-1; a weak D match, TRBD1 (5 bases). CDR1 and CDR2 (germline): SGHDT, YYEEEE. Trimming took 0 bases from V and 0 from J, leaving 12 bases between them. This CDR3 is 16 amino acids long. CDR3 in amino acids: CASSLGRGNMNTEAFF. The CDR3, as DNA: TGTGCCAGCAGCTTGGGGCGGGGGAACATGAACACTGAAGCTTTCTTT.

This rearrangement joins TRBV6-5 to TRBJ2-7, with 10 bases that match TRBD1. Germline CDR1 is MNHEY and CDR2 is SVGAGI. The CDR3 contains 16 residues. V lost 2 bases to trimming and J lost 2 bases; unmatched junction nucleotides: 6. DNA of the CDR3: TGTGCCAGCAGTTACGGGAGACAGGGGGCCCCCTACGAGCAGTACTTC. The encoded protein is CASSYGRQGAPYEQYF.

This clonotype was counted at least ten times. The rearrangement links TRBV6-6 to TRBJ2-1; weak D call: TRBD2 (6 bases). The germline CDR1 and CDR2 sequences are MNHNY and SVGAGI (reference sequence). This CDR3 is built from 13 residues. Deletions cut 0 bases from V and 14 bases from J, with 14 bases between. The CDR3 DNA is TGTGCCAGCAGTTACTCCCCTGGGGAGGCAGAGTTCTTC. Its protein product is CASSYSPGEAEFF.

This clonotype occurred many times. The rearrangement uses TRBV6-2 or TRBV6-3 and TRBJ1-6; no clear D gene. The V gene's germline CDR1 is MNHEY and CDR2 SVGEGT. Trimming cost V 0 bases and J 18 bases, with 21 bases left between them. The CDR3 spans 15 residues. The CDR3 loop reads CASSYSKGSADNNHF. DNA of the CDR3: TGTGCCAGCAGTTACTCTAAGGGTTCGGCAGACAATAACCACTTT.

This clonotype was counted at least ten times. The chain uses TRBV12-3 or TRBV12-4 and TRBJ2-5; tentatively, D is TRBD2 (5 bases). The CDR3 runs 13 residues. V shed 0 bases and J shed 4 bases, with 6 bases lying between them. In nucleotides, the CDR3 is TGTGCCAGCAGTTTAGCGGAGGCAGAGACCCAGTACTTC. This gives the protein CASSLAEAETQYF.

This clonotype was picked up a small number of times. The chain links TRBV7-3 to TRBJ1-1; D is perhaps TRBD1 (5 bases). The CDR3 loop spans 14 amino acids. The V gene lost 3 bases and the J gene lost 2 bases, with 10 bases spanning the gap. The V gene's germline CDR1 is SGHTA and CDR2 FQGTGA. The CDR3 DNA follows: TGTGCCAGCAGCTTCGGGGGGATAAACACTGAAGCTTTCTTT. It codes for CASSFGGINTEAFF.